This T cell receptor (beta chain) was identified during a study of T-cell reconstitution after alpha-beta-depleted transplantation in children. Points from the study as a whole: Diversity of TCRbeta at day 60 was high in some patients, arising from surviving recipient T cells and thymic progenitors. Reportedly, only several hundred clones from non-depleted graft cells drove alpha-beta T-cell counts at about two months. From newly produced T cells came most of the T-cell counts and diversity one year after transplant.

The junction had 8 bases not matched to a gene; V was cut back by 2 bases and J by 2 bases. Per germline, CDR1 SGHVS and CDR2 FQNEAQ. The CDR3 runs to 18 residues. This sample's TCRbeta library carried unique molecular identifier barcodes. TCRdb reanalysed the PCR reads using MiXCR and keeps one entry per CDR3 protein. The sample gives approximately 170,000 distinct CDR3 sequences, approximately 10% of which show up once; roughly an eighth is in the top ten. This clonotype appeared many times. Its specificity is unknown. Specimen: PBMCs, collected before TCRalphabeta/CD19-depleted stem cell transplant. This clonotype was obtained from a boy aged 2 to 9 with acute myeloid leukemia, due to receive a stem cell transplant. The chain is built from TRBV7-8 and TRBJ2-1; 11 bases are shared with TRBD1. CDR3: CASSLFWWGQGAYNEQFF. CDR3 in DNA: TGTGCCAGCAGCTTATTTTGGTGGGGACAGGGGGCCTACAATGAGCAGTTCTTC.